This TCR beta chain was retrieved from a study of beta chain features in type 1 diabetes. Points from the study as a whole: Among patients, naive, central memory and Treg TCRB repertoires appeared more similar than among healthy donors.

Of the isolated RNA, all was reverse transcribed, and so the sequenced material was expressed TCRB transcripts. Some clones are missing from TCRdb's copy, which holds only in-frame ones; the method was immunoSEQ multiplex PCR. The repertoire holds some 360,000 clones, with about 18% as singletons. This clone showed up just a few times. What it recognizes is unknown. After removal of 0 bases from V and 5 bases from J, the junction contained 6 bases not matched to a gene. The CDR3 is made up of 15 amino acids. CDR1 is GTSNPN and CDR2 is SVGIG in the germline V gene (reference sequence). By way of CD45RO/CCR7/CD25/CD127/CD95/CD27, the CD4+ regulatory, stem cell-like memory, central memory and naive cells were sorted.

Sequencing was done on a sample of naive CD4+ T cells from blood. The TCR originated in a woman in her late teens or twenties in good health. This chain joins TRBV30 and TRBJ2-5; 10 nucleotides line up with TRBD2. The CDR3 protein is CAWSVQLTSGETQYF. DNA for the CDR3: TGTGCCTGGAGTGTACAATTGACTAGCGGGGAGACCCAGTACTTC. Variable domain in full (rest from reference TRBV30 and TRBJ2-5): SQTIHQWPATLVQPVGSPLSLECTVEGTSNPNLYWYRQAAGRGLQLLFYSVGIGQISSEVPQNLSASRPQDRQFILSSKKLLLSDSGFYLCAWSVQLTSGETQYFGPGTRLLVL.